The 16 T cell receptor beta chains in this list originate from one sample, sequenced in a study of beta chain features in type 1 diabetes (dated by TCRdb to the late 2010s). The library was generated by the immunoSEQ multiplex PCR assay. The entire isolated RNA was reverse transcribed using the High Capacity cDNA Reverse Transcription Kit, and thus expressed TCRB transcripts were sequenced. TCRdb took over this immuneACCESS table, retaining in-frame rearrangements with V and J assigned. Such tables are incomplete; in checked studies, under half of the missing clones stem from an unresolved V gene, and the remainder is unexplained. This sample lists some 410,000 clones; about 15% were detected once. The ten largest clones represent 0.035% to 0.04% of the sample. Sequencing was done on a sample of naive CD4+ T cells from blood. This specimen's cell subset or site label, per the study, means: true naive CD4+ T cells. The receptor set was obtained from a man between 25 and 39 years old in good health.

The rearrangement links TRBV6-5 to TRBJ2-5, with 9 bases aligning to TRBD2. CDR3 length equals 15 residues. In germline, CDR1 is MNHEY, CDR2 SVGAGI. V shed 7 bases and J 4 bases; nucleotides not matched to a gene: 10. CDR3 in DNA: TGTGCCAGCACCCTTAGCGGGGGAACCGCAGAGACCCAGTACTTC. Its translation is CASTLSGGTAETQYF.

The rearrangement uses TRBV5-1 and TRBJ2-7; D may be TRBD2 (6 bases). Germline V gene lookup returns CDR1 SGHRS and CDR2 YFSETQ. The CDR3 has 15 amino acids. The V end lost 2 bases, the J end lost 0 bases, and 12 bases lay between the germline ends. The CDR3 reads CASSFDLASSYEQYF. The CDR3 DNA reads as TGCGCCAGCAGCTTTGATCTAGCGTCCTCCTACGAGCAGTACTTC.

The chain has TRBV5-1 and TRBJ1-6; a possible D gene is TRBD1 (6 bases). Trimming stripped 3 bases from V and 7 bases from J, with 14 bases between. The CDR3 has 15 amino acids. Germline loops: CDR1 SGHRS, CDR2 YFSETQ. The CDR3 region has the DNA TGCGCCAGCAGCTCTCAGACAGGAACGAATTCACCCCTCCACTTT. This sequence encodes CASSSQTGTNSPLHF.

The chain has TRBV5-1 and TRBJ2-3, with D uncertain. CDR1 SGHRS and CDR2 YFSETQ come from the germline V gene. This CDR3 is 14 amino acids long. Trimming took off 1 base at V and 1 base at J, with 7 bases between the two ends. CDR3 bases: TGCGCCAGCAGCTTGAGGACGGGCACAGATACGCAGTATTTT. This codes for CASSLRTGTDTQYF.

This clone was observed a handful of times. The CDR3 sequence: CASSEGGLNYGYTF. The CDR3 region has the DNA TGTGCCAGCAGTGAAGGGGGGCTGAACTATGGCTACACCTTC. The chain recombines TRBV2 with TRBJ1-2; possible D gene TRBD1, 6 bases. Germline-derived CDR1 and CDR2 are SNHLY and FYNNEI. This CDR3 is 14 amino acids long. V was cut by 1 base and J by 2 bases, with 8 bases left in between.

This clone has more than one count but fewer than ten. The chain recombines TRBV14 with TRBJ2-7; D is unclear. This CDR3 is 17 amino acids long. Germline CDR1 reads SGHDN; CDR2 reads FVKESK. The V end lost 4 bases, the J end lost 2 bases, and 21 bases lay between the germline ends. The CDR3 bases are TGTGCCAGCAGCCTAGTTAGTTGGACCGGGCCGACCTACGAGCAGTACTTC. It encodes CASSLVSWTGPTYEQYF.

This clone was counted only a few times. The genes are TRBV7-9 and TRBJ2-3; tentative D call: TRBD2 (5 bases). The CDR3 is 11 amino acids. Deletions cut 6 bases from V and 6 bases from J, with 7 bases between. The germline CDR1 and CDR2 sequences are SEHNR and FQNEAQ (reference sequence). CDR3 DNA sequence: TGTGCCAGCAGGAGGGTCGATACGCAGTATTTT. Translated, it gives CASRRVDTQYF.

This clone was observed at least ten times. CDR3 DNA: TGTGCCAGCAGCTTACCTAGCGGGAGGAATGAGCAGTTCTTC. This translates into CASSLPSGRNEQFF. This chain uses TRBV7-2 with TRBJ2-1; TRBD2 aligns across 11 bases. The CDR3 is 14 amino acids. Unmatched junction bases numbered 1, after V lost 2 bases and J lost 7 bases. The V gene's germline CDR1 is SGHTA and CDR2 FQGNSA.

This clone has ten or more counts. One junction end disagrees with the germline gene, perhaps due to a read error. The genes are TRBV30 and TRBJ1-1; 7 positions agree with TRBD1. Looked up from germline, CDR1 is GTSNPN and CDR2 is SVGIG (reference sequence). CDR3 length: 11 amino acids. The CDR3 loop is CALQGNAEAFF. The CDR3 nucleotides are TGTGCCTTACAGGGGAACGCTGAAGCTTTCTTT.

This clone was detected only a few times. CDR3 coding DNA: TGCGCCAGCAGCCAAGACGGGGCAGGGGGCGGAGATGAGCAGTTCTTC. Translated, it gives CASSQDGAGGGDEQFF. The rearrangement joins TRBV4-1 to TRBJ2-1; 8 nucleotides line up with TRBD1. J was trimmed by 8 bases and V by 0 bases; bases with no gene match: 9. The CDR3 sequence is 16 residues long. The germline V gene has CDR1 MGHRA and CDR2 YSYEKL.

The chain couples TRBV28 to TRBJ2-7; 10 nucleotides agree with TRBD2. V lost 4 bases and J lost 7; bases outside the gene matches: 7. This CDR3 has 14 amino acids. Germline V gene sequence: CDR1 MDHEN, CDR2 SYDVKM. The CDR3 here is CASSSPSGSREQYV. CDR3 in DNA: TGTGCCAGCAGTTCCCCTAGCGGGAGTAGGGAGCAGTACGTC.

J is TRBJ2-3 and V is TRBV30; no clear D. CDR3 length: 13 residues. The germline V gene has CDR1 GTSNPN and CDR2 SVGIG (reference sequence). The germline V and J ends were trimmed by 5 bases and 2 bases, with 11 bases remaining between them. CDR3 loop: CAWSILTTDTQYF. In DNA, the CDR3 is TGTGCCTGGTCCATATTGACCACAGATACGCAGTATTTT.

This clone was found many times. The gene calls are TRBV14 and TRBJ2-6; D remains ambiguous. Germline CDR1 SGHDN, CDR2 FVKESK. Between the trimmed V and J ends, which lost 2 bases and 1 base, there was a span of 6 bases. The CDR3 is made up of 15 amino acids. The CDR3 reads CASSQLISGANVLTF. The CDR3 coding sequence is TGTGCCAGCAGCCAATTGATTTCTGGGGCCAACGTCCTGACTTTC.

Details on this clone: Within the sample, other DNA sequences also encode this same CDR3. The rearrangement joins TRBV29-1 to TRBJ1-1, with D possibly matching TRBD1 (6 bases). V was trimmed by 6 bases and J by 0 bases, leaving 11 bases between them. The CDR3 covers 13 residues. Germline V gene sequence: CDR1 SQVTM, CDR2 ANQGSEA. CDR3 region: CSVVQGMNTEAFF. The CDR3 DNA sequence: TGCAGCGTCGTACAGGGCATGAACACTGAAGCTTTCTTT.

Comment on this clone: Other nucleotide sequences from this sample produce the same CDR3. V gene TRBV4-3 combines with J gene TRBJ2-5, with a weak D call TRBD2 (6 bases). The CDR3 runs to 13 residues. Trimming shortened V by 3 bases and J by 4 bases, and 9 bases separated the two germline ends. The germline gives CDR1 LGHNA, CDR2 YSLEER. The CDR3 region is CASSQRDGETQYF. In DNA form, the CDR3 reads TGCGCCAGCAGCCAGCGGGACGGAGAGACCCAGTACTTC.

V and J are TRBV30 and TRBJ2-1; possible D gene TRBD1, 5 bases. V was cut by 2 bases and J by 0 bases, with 11 bases left in between. Germline CDR1 reads GTSNPN; CDR2 reads SVGIG (reference sequence). The length of the CDR3 is 15 residues. CDR3 protein: CAWSNDSPSYNEQFF. In DNA, the CDR3 is TGTGCCTGGAGTAACGACAGCCCCTCCTACAATGAGCAGTTCTTC.